What follows are 16 T cell receptor beta chains derived from one specimen sequenced in a study of cytomegalovirus exposure and HLA in healthy donors. The assay was immunoSEQ multiplex PCR, and TCRdb's table has in-frame clones only and misses some. The data show around 190,000 clones, 86% seen once. The sequencing input was PBMCs. The receptors stem from a woman aged 18-29 years in good health and CMV-seronegative.

The chain has TRBV9 and TRBJ2-7; 7 bases are a match to TRBD2. CDR1 SGDLS and CDR2 YYNGEE come from the germline V gene. The CDR3 covers 15 residues. The trim removed 2 bases at V and 1 base at J, leaving 6 bases unmatched. CDR3 sequence reads: CASSVTSASSYEQYF. CDR3 coding DNA: TGTGCCAGCAGCGTCACTAGCGCCTCGTCCTACGAGCAGTACTTC.

This clone was seen a single time. The V gene is TRBV6-1, the J gene TRBJ2-2; D possibly corresponds to TRBD1 (6 bases). Trimming shortened V by 7 bases and J by 6 bases, and 12 bases separated the two germline ends. The CDR3 length is 13 residues. Germline CDR1 and CDR2: MNHNS and SASEGT. CDR3 sequence reads: CASNHRDAGELFF. CDR3 nucleotide sequence: TGTGCCAGCAATCACAGGGACGCCGGGGAGCTGTTTTTT.

The chain recombines TRBV5-4 with TRBJ1-2, with a weak D call TRBD1 (5 bases). Germline V CDR1 and CDR2: SGHNT, YYREEE (reference sequence). The CDR3 runs to 13 residues. Trimming took 1 base from V and 13 from J, leaving 17 bases between them. The CDR3 region has the DNA TGTGCCAGCAGCTTGCAGGGTTTGAGTCTCGTCACCTTC. It specifies CASSLQGLSLVTF.

The rearrangement links TRBV5-4 to TRBJ1-2; D gene uncertain. CDR3 length: 13 amino acids. V gave up 0 bases and J gave up 1 base, with 4 bases separating them. Germline V gene sequence: CDR1 SGHNT, CDR2 YYREEE (reference sequence). This CDR3 reads CASSLDNNYGYTF. In nucleotides, the CDR3 is TGTGCCAGCAGCTTGGACAATAACTATGGCTACACCTTC. Using reference TRBV5-4 and TRBJ1-2 for the parts outside the CDR3, the full variable domain is ETGVTQSPTHLIKTRGQQVTLRCSSQSGHNTVSWYQQALGQGPQFIFQYYREEENGRGNFPPRFSGLQFPNYSSELNVNALELDDSALYLCASSLDNNYGYTFGSGTRLTVV.

Here the CDR3 reads CATSRAQTGNTEAFF. The DNA for the CDR3 is TGTGCCACCAGCAGAGCCCAAACGGGGAACACTGAAGCTTTCTTT. This rearrangement joins TRBV15 to TRBJ1-1; D call uncertain. CDR3 length: 15 amino acids. CDR1 is LNHNV and CDR2 is YYDKDF in the germline V gene (reference sequence). V was cut by 1 base and J by 1 base, with 10 bases left in between.

This clone was seen a single time. This chain's CDR3 is CSVARGRNQPQHF. DNA of the CDR3: TGCAGCGTTGCCAGGGGGAGAAATCAGCCCCAGCATTTT. V is TRBV29-1 and J is TRBJ1-5, with 7 bases lining up with TRBD1. The germline V gene has CDR1 SQVTM and CDR2 ANQGSEA. The CDR3 runs 13 residues. The ends lost 4 bases at V and 4 bases at J; junction bases unmatched: 4.

The chain links TRBV20-1 to TRBJ1-1; 9 nucleotides align to TRBD1. Germline CDR1 DFQATT, CDR2 SNEGSKA (reference sequence). J gave up 9 bases and V 5 bases, and 4 bases lay outside the gene matches. The CDR3 runs to 11 residues. Here the CDR3 DNA reads TGCAGTGCTCCGACAGGGGGGAAAGCTTTCTTT. Translated: CSAPTGGKAFF.

This clone was observed a handful of times. The CDR3 DNA reads as TGTGCCAGCAGCTTGGGACAGTCTACTTCACCCCTCCACTTT. Amino acid sequence: CASSLGQSTSPLHF. This rearrangement joins TRBV7-6 to TRBJ1-6; 7 bases fit TRBD1. CDR1 is SGHVS and CDR2 is FNYEAQ in the germline V gene. The CDR3 is 14 amino acids. J was trimmed by 9 bases and V by 3 bases; bases with no gene match: 5.

The chain carries TRBV29-1 and TRBJ1-3; TRBD1 might be the D (6 bases). Germline assignment: CDR1 SQVTM and CDR2 ANQGSEA. V lost 6 bases to trimming and J lost 0 bases, with 15 bases between them. The CDR3 contains 15 residues. CDR3 loop: CSVGGDTFSGNTIYF. CDR3 in DNA: TGCAGCGTCGGGGGGGACACCTTCTCTGGAAACACCATATATTTT.

The chain recombines TRBV4-2 with TRBJ2-2, with TRBD2 matching over 11 bases. The CDR3 is 15 amino acids. With 1 base clipped from V and 5 bases from J, the junction kept 0 bases outside the gene matches. Germline CDR1 reads LGHNA; CDR2 reads YNFKEQ. For the CDR3, the DNA is TGTGCCAGCAGCCAAGCTAGCGGGGGGACCGGGGAGCTGTTTTTT. Protein: CASSQASGGTGELFF.

The J gene is TRBJ2-5, the V gene TRBV10-1; TRBD2 aligns across 11 bases. Trimming took 6 bases from V and 7 from J; bases not matched to a gene: 4. Germline V gene lookup returns CDR1 WNHNN and CDR2 SYGVQD (reference sequence). CDR3 length equals 13 residues. CDR3 sequence reads: CASSVGLAGTQYF. CDR3 nucleotide sequence: TGCGCCAGCAGCGTCGGACTAGCGGGGACCCAGTACTTC.

The V call is TRBV5-1, the J call TRBJ2-6, with unresolved D. V lost 2 bases and J 0 bases, leaving 12 bases between the germline ends. The CDR3 loop spans 17 amino acids. Germline CDR1 is SGHRS and CDR2 is YFSETQ. For the CDR3, the DNA is TGCGCCAGCAGCTTTATTCACAGAAGCTCTGGGGCCAACGTCCTGACTTTC. It codes for CASSFIHRSSGANVLTF.

The V and J genes are TRBV7-6 and TRBJ2-5; 11 bases agree with TRBD1. V was pared by 5 bases and J by 5 bases, with 4 bases of the junction left unmatched. The CDR3 has 14 amino acids. CDR1 SGHVS and CDR2 FNYEAQ come from the germline V gene. The CDR3 loop is CASSPGTGGETQYF. The CDR3 DNA follows: TGTGCCAGCAGCCCGGGGACAGGGGGGGAGACCCAGTACTTC. Full variable domain (remainder filled in from reference TRBV7-6 and TRBJ2-5): GAGVSQSPRYKVTKRGQDVALRCDPISGHVSLYWYRQALGQGPEFLTYFNYEAQQDKSGLPNDRFSAERPEGSISTLTIQRTEQRDSAMYRCASSPGTGGETQYFGPGTRLLVL.

A few counts support this clone. This sequence joins TRBV7-8 and TRBJ1-5; 9 bases align to TRBD1. Trimming cost V 5 bases and J 7 bases; bases outside gene matches: 6. The CDR3 covers 14 residues. CDR1 is SGHVS and CDR2 is FQNEAQ in the germline V gene. CDR3 nucleotide sequence: TGTGCCAGCAGCGTGGACAGGGGCGAGCAGCCCCAGCATTTT. The encoded protein is CASSVDRGEQPQHF. Together with reference TRBV7-8 and TRBJ1-5, the CDR3 gives the full variable domain: GAGVSQSPRYKVAKRGQDVALRCDPISGHVSLFWYQQALGQGPEFLTYFQNEAQLDKSGLPSDRFFAERPEGSVSTLKIQRTQQEDSAVYLCASSVDRGEQPQHFGDGTRLSIL.

This sequence joins TRBV7-2 and TRBJ2-3, with D unresolved. The V gene lost 2 bases and the J gene lost 3 bases, with 9 bases spanning the gap. The CDR3 runs to 14 residues. Germline V lookup: CDR1 SGHTA, CDR2 FQGNSA. The DNA of the CDR3 is TGTGCCAGCAGCTTAAGGAGTAGTACAGATACGCAGTATTTT. Translated: CASSLRSSTDTQYF.

The chain couples TRBV11-3 to TRBJ2-1; D is unclear. Germline V gives CDR1 SGHNT, CDR2 YENEEA. CDR3 length: 16 amino acids. V lost 3 bases and J lost 7, with 19 bases in between. CDR3 loop: CASSFDVFPGKNEQFF. The DNA for the CDR3 is TGTGCCAGCAGCTTTGATGTTTTTCCAGGAAAGAATGAGCAGTTCTTC.